Listed here are 26 T cell receptor beta chains from one sample, sequenced in a study of radiation and T cells in renal cell carcinoma. The sample's treatment: treatment-naive control, cytoreductive nephrectomy. The protocol was immunoSEQ multiplex PCR, while the TCRdb copy is restricted to in-frame clones and leaves out a portion. The table shows approximately 25,000 clones, with around half occurring only once. This material consisted of tumor tissue, taken from a patient whose treatment was nephrectomy without radiotherapy. The receptors derive from a human donor with renal cell carcinoma.

V and J are TRBV5-4 and TRBJ2-1, with D perhaps assigned TRBD1 or TRBD2 (6 bases each). The ends were cut back, 2 bases at V and 5 bases at J, with 20 bases in the middle. CDR3 length: 17 amino acids. Germline V gene sequence: CDR1 SGHNT, CDR2 YYREEE (reference sequence). CDR3 coding DNA: TGTGCCAGCAGCTTAGGCGGGGTGAGGACAGCTAACAATGAGCAGTTCTTC. Protein sequence: CASSLGGVRTANNEQFF.

This clone has just a few counts. The chain has TRBV11-1 and TRBJ1-5, with TRBD1 identical over 7 bases. The germline gives CDR1 SGHAT, CDR2 FQDESV (reference sequence). After removal of 5 bases from V and 2 bases from J, the junction contained 6 bases not matched to a gene. CDR3 length: 15 residues. The CDR3 sequence is CASSPGTGGNQPQHF. The DNA of the CDR3 is TGTGCCAGCAGCCCGGGCACAGGGGGCAATCAGCCCCAGCATTTT.

This chain joins TRBV9 and TRBJ1-1; D uncertain. The germline V gene encodes CDR1 SGDLS and CDR2 YYNGEE. The germline V and J ends were trimmed by 1 base and 0 bases, with 16 bases remaining between them. The CDR3 spans 17 residues. The CDR3, as DNA: TGTGCCAGCAGCGTATCAGTATCCTTAGCGGTGAACACTGAAGCTTTCTTT. Translating it yields CASSVSVSLAVNTEAFF. Variable domain in full (rest from reference TRBV9 and TRBJ1-1): DSGVTQTPKHLITATGQRVTLRCSPRSGDLSVYWYQQSLDQGLQFLIQYYNGEERAKGNILERFSAQQFPDLHSELNLSSLELGDSALYFCASSVSVSLAVNTEAFFGQGTRLTVV.

This chain connects TRBV2 to TRBJ2-7, with 7 bases fitting TRBD1. Germline loops: CDR1 SNHLY, CDR2 FYNNEI. J was trimmed by 3 bases and V by 9 bases; bases with no gene match: 5. CDR3 size: 12 residues. The CDR3 sequence is CASNRGNYEQYF. The CDR3 DNA sequence: TGTGCCAGTAACAGGGGAAACTACGAGCAGTACTTC.

The chain employs TRBV7-2 and TRBJ2-1; the match to TRBD2 covers 13 bases. V was clipped by 5 bases and J by 0 bases; unmatched bases: 4. Germline loops: CDR1 SGHTA, CDR2 FQGNSA. This CDR3 has 17 amino acids. The CDR3 region has the DNA TGTGCCAGCAGCCAGGGACTAGCGGGAAGCTCCTACAATGAGCAGTTCTTC. Protein product: CASSQGLAGSSYNEQFF.

The CDR3 sequence is CASRLYEQYF. The DNA for the CDR3 is TGTGCCAGCAGGCTGTACGAGCAGTACTTC. The chain joins TRBV2 to TRBJ2-7; D unresolved. This CDR3 spans 10 amino acids. V dropped 6 bases and J dropped 4 bases, with 4 bases sitting between them. Germline V gene lookup returns CDR1 SNHLY and CDR2 FYNNEI.

CDR3 nucleotide sequence: TGTGCCAGCAGCCGAGAACGACTAGCGGCAGGAGACAATGAGCAGTTCTTC. This encodes CASSRERLAAGDNEQFF. The genes are TRBV7-2 and TRBJ2-1; 9 nucleotides align to TRBD2. The CDR3 has 17 residues. V trimming: 5 bases; J trimming: 5 bases; junction bases outside the gene matches: 13. The germline V gene encodes CDR1 SGHTA and CDR2 FQGNSA.

In regard to this clone: The sample holds other DNA sequences that translate to the same CDR3. The chain has TRBV25-1 and TRBJ1-5; D is unclear. The CDR3 has 13 amino acids. Germline loops: CDR1 MGHDK, CDR2 SYGVNS. The ends were cut back, 3 bases at V and 3 bases at J, with 6 bases in the middle. CDR3 DNA sequence: TGTGCCAGCAGTGATCAGTTCAATCAGCCCCAGCATTTT. Its translation: CASSDQFNQPQHF.

This chain links TRBV5-1 with TRBJ1-1, with TRBD1 identical over 10 bases. V dropped 3 bases and J dropped 4; count of bases not matched to a gene: 0. The CDR3 runs 13 residues. The germline gives CDR1 SGHRS, CDR2 YFSETQ. The CDR3 coding sequence is TGCGCCAGCAGCTGGACAGGGGGCACTGAAGCTTTCTTT. This translates into CASSWTGGTEAFF.

This clone showed up just a few times. The chain couples TRBV2 to TRBJ1-5; a possible D gene is TRBD1 (5 bases). CDR1 is SNHLY and CDR2 is FYNNEI in the germline V gene. Trimming removed 6 bases at V and 6 bases at J, with 9 bases between. The CDR3 has 12 residues. Here the CDR3 DNA reads TGTGCCAGCAGGGACGACAGTCAGCCCCAGCATTTT. Its protein is CASRDDSQPQHF.

This clone was seen only a few times. The chain has TRBV6-5 and TRBJ2-7; 9 bases agree with TRBD1. There are 15 residues in the CDR3. Germline trimming cut 6 bases from V and 2 bases from J; bases unmatched to any gene: 8. CDR1 MNHEY and CDR2 SVGAGI come from the germline V gene. CDR3 nucleotides: TGTGCCAGCAGACCTCCGGGACAGGGAACCTACGAGCAGTACTTC. This sequence encodes CASRPPGQGTYEQYF.

V gene TRBV4-1 combines with J gene TRBJ1-3; 7 nucleotides agree with TRBD1. V trimming: 5 bases; J trimming: 1 base; junction bases outside the gene matches: 8. From germline, CDR1 is MGHRA and CDR2 YSYEKL. The CDR3 consists of 16 residues. CDR3 sequence (DNA): TGCGCCAGCAGCGTAGCCGACAGGGCGTCTGGAAACACCATATATTTT. Amino acid sequence: CASSVADRASGNTIYF.

The rearrangement joins TRBV14 to TRBJ2-1; 11 bases match TRBD2. With 5 bases clipped from V and 2 bases from J, the junction kept 5 bases outside the gene matches. CDR3 length equals 16 residues. Germline CDR1 and CDR2: SGHDN and FVKESK. CDR3 sequence: CASSSTSGVPYNEQFF. The CDR3 DNA reads TGTGCCAGCAGCTCGACTAGCGGGGTTCCCTACAATGAGCAGTTCTTC.

This clone was seen a handful of times. The genes are TRBV11-2 and TRBJ1-2; D remains unclear. The CDR3 loop spans 12 amino acids. Per the germline V gene, CDR1 is SGHAT and CDR2 is FQNNGV. The ends were cut back, 1 base at V and 8 bases at J, with 8 bases in the middle. The DNA for the CDR3 is TGTGCCAGCAGCTTAGGGATTCTGGGCTACACCTTC. Translated, it gives CASSLGILGYTF.

In nucleotides, the CDR3 is TGTGCCAGCAGCTTAGGCCGGAAGAACACTGAAGCTTTCTTT. It encodes CASSLGRKNTEAFF. V is TRBV13 and J is TRBJ1-1; D remains ambiguous. Germline V gene sequence: CDR1 PRHDT, CDR2 FYEKMQ (reference sequence). The CDR3 sequence is 14 residues long. The V end was cut by 0 bases, the J end by 1 base, with 6 bases between.

J is TRBJ1-3 and V is TRBV18; D gene uncertain. Germline CDR1 reads KGHSH; CDR2 reads LQKENI. Deletions cut 8 bases from V and 1 base from J, with 12 bases between. The CDR3 extends over 14 amino acids. CDR3 region: CASTGIPSGNTIYF. In DNA, the CDR3 is TGTGCCAGCACGGGCATACCGTCTGGAAACACCATATATTTT.

This clone was found a few times. The sample contains more than one DNA sequence encoding this CDR3. The chain carries TRBV4-1 and TRBJ1-3; D not certain. In germline, CDR1 is MGHRA, CDR2 YSYEKL. The CDR3 has 13 residues. V dropped 0 bases and J dropped 3 bases, with 3 bases sitting between them. The DNA of the CDR3 is TGCGCCAGCAGCCAAGATCGTGGAAACACCATATATTTT. As protein: CASSQDRGNTIYF.

This clone has more than one count but fewer than ten. This chain connects TRBV7-2 to TRBJ1-2; D uncertain. Germline assignment: CDR1 SGHTA and CDR2 FQGNSA. The CDR3 contains 15 residues. Trimming pared 0 bases from V and 1 base from J, leaving 9 bases between. As DNA, the CDR3 is TGTGCCAGCAGCTTAGCGGCGGGAAATAACTATGGCTACACCTTC. Translated: CASSLAAGNNYGYTF.

The rearrangement links TRBV6-5 to TRBJ2-1, with D hard to call. Per the germline V gene, CDR1 is MNHEY and CDR2 is SVGAGI. V was cut by 0 bases and J by 5 bases, with 11 bases left in between. The CDR3 runs to 15 residues. CDR3 loop: CASSYSILTNNEQFF. DNA of the CDR3: TGTGCCAGCAGTTACTCGATATTGACGAACAATGAGCAGTTCTTC.

This chain joins TRBV5-1 and TRBJ1-2, with 12 bases that match TRBD1. The CDR3 covers 15 residues. Germline CDR1 reads SGHRS; CDR2 reads YFSETQ. With V trimmed by 3 bases and J by 7 bases, 7 bases remained unmatched. CDR3 protein: CASSSEGTGGGGYTF. Written as DNA, the CDR3 is TGCGCCAGCAGCTCAGAAGGGACAGGGGGCGGTGGCTACACCTTC.

The chain links TRBV18 to TRBJ2-2; 8 nucleotides align to TRBD1. The trim removed 0 bases at V and 3 bases at J, leaving 12 bases unmatched. This CDR3 is built from 19 residues. Looked up from germline, CDR1 is KGHSH and CDR2 is LQKENI. CDR3 protein: CASSPPSGRGRRDTGELFF. For the CDR3, the DNA is TGTGCCAGCTCACCACCCAGTGGCAGGGGGCGCAGGGACACCGGGGAGCTGTTTTTT.

This clone was seen just once. The V gene is TRBV30, the J gene TRBJ2-3, with 10 positions matching TRBD2. Germline CDR1 is GTSNPN and CDR2 is SVGIG (reference sequence). The V gene end was trimmed by 0 bases and the J gene end by 6 bases; junction bases not matched to a gene: 9. This CDR3 is 16 amino acids long. The CDR3: CAWSVRASGGWDTQYF. The DNA for the CDR3 is TGTGCCTGGAGTGTTCGGGCTAGCGGGGGTTGGGATACGCAGTATTTT.

For this clone: Other DNA sequences in this sample translate to the same CDR3. The V call is TRBV20-1, the J call TRBJ2-1, with D unresolved. Trimming left V 6 bases short and J 7 bases short, with 7 bases between. The CDR3 consists of 10 residues. Per germline, CDR1 DFQATT and CDR2 SNEGSKA (reference sequence). The CDR3: CSAAANEQFF. The CDR3 nucleotides read TGCAGTGCCGCAGCTAATGAGCAGTTCTTC.

This clone was seen a few times. The chain recombines TRBV7-8 with TRBJ1-6; D uncertain. Trimming left V 1 base short and J 9 bases short, with 13 bases between. Germline V gives CDR1 SGHVS, CDR2 FQNEAQ. The CDR3 covers 15 residues. DNA for the CDR3: TGTGCCAGCAGCTTAGTGACCAATGTGGGTTCACCCCTCCACTTT. Its translation: CASSLVTNVGSPLHF.

This clone was seen a handful of times. The V call is TRBV18, the J call TRBJ2-2, with D uncertain. The length of the CDR3 is 13 residues. Trimming removed 3 bases from V and 6 bases from J, with 8 bases in between. Germline values: CDR1 KGHSH, CDR2 LQKENI. CDR3 residues: CASSPRFPGELFF. CDR3 DNA sequence: TGTGCCAGCTCACCCCGGTTCCCCGGGGAGCTGTTTTTT.

This rearrangement joins TRBV7-8 to TRBJ1-5, with D possibly TRBD1 on 6 matching bases. The CDR3 runs to 14 residues. V was pared by 5 bases and J by 2 bases, with 10 bases between. Germline CDR1 reads SGHVS; CDR2 reads FQNEAQ. CDR3 DNA: TGTGCCAGCAGCGCAGGGGTTCGCAATCAGCCCCAGCATTTT. This gives the protein CASSAGVRNQPQHF.